This TCR beta chain was profiled in a study of technical replicates of blood from several donors. The length of the CDR3 is 16 residues. Trimming removed 2 bases from V and 5 bases from J; junction bases left unmatched: 8. Germline CDR1 is SGDLS and CDR2 is YYNGEE. Produced via immunoSEQ multiplex PCR; TCRdb's table is partial and in-frame only. The sample yields roughly 90,000 clones, 85% to 95% seen once. V usage is TRBV9 and J usage is TRBJ2-1, with 9 bases matching TRBD2. The TCR sequence derives from a human donor in good health. The sample taken for sequencing was T cells isolated from PBMCs. In DNA, the CDR3 is TGTGCCAGCAGCGTCGGGCGGGGGGGTTCAGACAATGAGCAGTTCTTC. Protein sequence: CASSVGRGGSDNEQFF.